Listed here are 31 T cell receptor beta chains from one sample, sequenced in a study of cytomegalovirus exposure and HLA in healthy donors. Vbeta (60) and Jbeta (13) primers were used in the PCR. Some clones are missing from TCRdb's copy, which holds only in-frame ones; the method was immunoSEQ multiplex PCR. The repertoire has fewer than 150,000 clones, around 77% of them found once; the top ten carry 1% to 1.5%. Sequenced: PBMCs. Receptors originate from a man aged 50-59 years in good health and CMV-seronegative.

The CDR3 here is CASSSHGTGGGGYTF. Written as DNA, the CDR3 is TGTGCCAGCAGTTCACACGGGACAGGGGGCGGTGGCTACACCTTC. This rearrangement joins TRBV27 to TRBJ1-2; TRBD1 matches at 12 bases. Trimming took 4 bases from V and 7 from J; bases not matched to a gene: 7. CDR3 length: 15 amino acids. Germline lookup yields CDR1 MNHEY and CDR2 SMNVEV (reference sequence).

The V call is TRBV10-2, the J call TRBJ2-5, with D maybe TRBD2 (6 bases). The V and J ends lost 4 bases and 1 base respectively, with 13 bases between them. Germline assignment: CDR1 WSHSY and CDR2 SAAADI. This CDR3 spans 15 amino acids. CDR3 DNA sequence: TGCGCCAGCAGTGTGGGGGGAGGAGGCCAAGAGACCCAGTACTTC. Residues: CASSVGGGGQETQYF.

This clone has more than one count but fewer than ten. The chain recombines TRBV21-1 with TRBJ2-3; the table's D call, TRBD2, was not checked against the DNA. TRBV21-1 has pseudogene status. The CDR3 runs 16 residues. In DNA, the CDR3 is TGTGCCAGCAAGCCCTTCCGCCTAGCGGGCACAGATACGCAGTATTTT. Translated, it gives CASKPFRLAGTDTQYF.

The DNA of the CDR3 is TGTGCCAGCAGTGACTCGGAAGGACAGGGGGATGTAGATACGCAGTATTTT. It is translated as CASSDSEGQGDVDTQYF. This chain joins TRBV6-4 and TRBJ2-3; TRBD1 agrees at 10 bases. The CDR3 runs to 17 residues. The trim removed 0 bases at V and 5 bases at J, leaving 8 bases unmatched. From germline, CDR1 is MRHNA and CDR2 SNTAGT.

The chain combines TRBV28 with TRBJ2-7; TRBD2 aligns across 8 bases. The J segment lost 0 bases and the V segment lost 1 base, leaving 8 bases of the junction unmatched. There are 17 residues in the CDR3. The germline gives CDR1 MDHEN, CDR2 SYDVKM. The CDR3 region is CASSLFAGGSHSYEQYF. In nucleotides, the CDR3 is TGTGCCAGCAGTTTATTTGCGGGGGGCTCGCACTCCTACGAGCAGTACTTC.

The chain links TRBV6-4 to TRBJ2-2; D ambiguous. Trimming removed 1 base at V and 2 bases at J, with 2 bases between. The CDR3 spans 13 residues. Looked up from germline, CDR1 is MRHNA and CDR2 is SNTAGT. The chain's CDR3 is CASSDLNTGELFF. CDR3 DNA sequence: TGTGCCAGCAGTGACTTAAACACCGGGGAGCTGTTTTTT.

The V and J genes are TRBV5-1 and TRBJ1-1, with D perhaps matching TRBD1 (6 bases). Germline V CDR1 and CDR2: SGHRS, YFSETQ. V was pared by 7 bases and J by 6 bases, with 19 bases between. The CDR3 runs 14 residues. CDR3 sequence: CASGLDSLLSEAFF. In nucleotides, the CDR3 is TGCGCCAGCGGACTGGACAGCCTGCTCTCTGAAGCTTTCTTT. The full variable domain, rest sourced from reference TRBV5-1 and TRBJ1-1, is KAGVTQTPRYLIKTRGQQVTLSCSPISGHRSVSWYQQTPGQGLQFLFEYFSETQRNKGNFPGRFSGRQFSNSRSEMNVSTLELGDSALYLCASGLDSLLSEAFFGQGTRLTVV.

This clone was recorded a few times. The CDR3 here is CASSAGQAADTQETQYF. The CDR3 DNA reads as TGCGCCAGCAGCGCGGGACAGGCCGCTGATACCCAAGAGACCCAGTACTTC. V is TRBV5-1 and J is TRBJ2-5, with 8 bases aligning to TRBD1. Germline V gives CDR1 SGHRS, CDR2 YFSETQ. CDR3 length: 17 amino acids. The V and J ends lost 4 bases and 1 base, in that order; junction bases with no gene match: 12.

This clone was detected once. The chain carries TRBV5-1 and TRBJ2-4; D is possibly TRBD2 (6 bases). Germline V gives CDR1 SGHRS, CDR2 YFSETQ. The V end lost 4 bases, the J end lost 6 bases, and 11 bases lay between the germline ends. The CDR3 runs to 13 residues. CDR3 sequence (DNA): TGCGCCAGCAGCCCGACTAGAGGAAACATTCAGTACTTC. Its translation: CASSPTRGNIQYF.

This chain joins TRBV5-6 and TRBJ1-3; perhaps TRBD1 as D (6 bases). The V and J ends lost 2 bases and 1 base respectively, with 10 bases between them. This CDR3 comprises 15 residues. Germline values: CDR1 SGHDT, CDR2 YYEEEE. The DNA of the CDR3 is TGTGCCAGCAGCTTCAGGGGTGCTTCTGGAAACACCATATATTTT. Protein product: CASSFRGASGNTIYF.

CDR3 coding DNA: TGTGCCAGCAGTGAGGGGCTAGCGGGTTACAATGAGCAGTTCTTC. Its translation: CASSEGLAGYNEQFF. The gene calls are TRBV9 and TRBJ2-1; 8 bases fit TRBD2. The ends lost 5 bases at V and 4 bases at J; junction bases unmatched: 8. Germline CDR1 reads SGDLS; CDR2 reads YYNGEE. The CDR3 sequence is 15 residues long.

Only one count was recorded for this clone. The rearrangement links TRBV18 to TRBJ2-1; no clear D. The CDR3 totals 13 residues. Trimming shortened V by 2 bases and J by 4 bases, and 6 bases separated the two germline ends. Germline V gene data show CDR1 as KGHSH and CDR2 as LQKENI. The CDR3 nucleotides are TGTGCCAGCTCACCATCACTTTACAATGAGCAGTTCTTC. This codes for CASSPSLYNEQFF.

This clone was counted between two and nine times. The chain carries TRBV19 and TRBJ2-7; 9 bases agree with TRBD1. The CDR3 runs 15 residues. Germline values: CDR1 LNHDA, CDR2 SQIVND (reference sequence). Losses at the gene ends were 5 bases for V and 3 bases for J; bases not matched to a gene: 8. CDR3 DNA: TGTGCCAGTAGTGTCAAGGGACAGGGAGGCTACGAGCAGTACTTC. It specifies CASSVKGQGGYEQYF.

CDR3 bases: TGTGCCAGCAGCACTTCGACAGGGGGGATCGGGGAGCTGTTTTTT. Its protein product is CASSTSTGGIGELFF. V and J are TRBV7-2 and TRBJ2-2; the match to TRBD1 covers 9 bases. The J segment lost 7 bases and the V segment lost 5 bases, leaving 8 bases of the junction unmatched. The CDR3 is 15 amino acids. Germline CDR1 is SGHTA and CDR2 is FQGNSA. Full variable domain (outside the CDR3, taken from reference TRBV7-2 and TRBJ2-2): GAGVSQSPSNKVTEKGKDVELRCDPISGHTALYWYRQSLGQGLEFLIYFQGNSAPDKSGLPSDRFSAERTGGSVSTLTIQRTQQEDSAVYLCASSTSTGGIGELFFGEGSRLTVL.

The J gene is TRBJ2-3, the V gene TRBV5-1; 8 positions match TRBD1. The CDR3 extends over 17 amino acids. The V segment lost 5 bases and the J segment 0 bases; nucleotides outside the gene matches: 11. The germline V gene encodes CDR1 SGHRS and CDR2 YFSETQ. The CDR3 loop reads CASSLIWDRKSTDTQYF. The CDR3 DNA reads as TGCGCCAGCAGTCTAATCTGGGACAGGAAAAGCACAGATACGCAGTATTTT.

The V gene is TRBV2, the J gene TRBJ2-5, with TRBD2 matching over 16 bases. The CDR3 totals 18 residues. The trim removed 3 bases at V and 5 bases at J, leaving 9 bases unmatched. CDR1 SNHLY and CDR2 FYNNEI come from the germline V gene. CDR3 residues: CASSEGLAGGRIGETQYF. The CDR3 DNA reads as TGTGCCAGCAGTGAGGGACTAGCGGGAGGGAGAATTGGTGAGACCCAGTACTTC.

The gene calls are TRBV6-5 and TRBJ1-6, with 7 bases that match TRBD1. J was trimmed by 10 bases and V by 4 bases; bases with no gene match: 10. CDR3 length equals 15 residues. Germline lookup yields CDR1 MNHEY and CDR2 SVGAGI. The CDR3 DNA sequence: TGTGCCAGCAGTTTCAGCCGGGACAGAAAATCACCCCTCCACTTT. Its translation is CASSFSRDRKSPLHF.

The rearrangement joins TRBV2 to TRBJ1-5, with D possibly TRBD1 on 6 matching bases. Germline CDR1 reads SNHLY; CDR2 reads FYNNEI. The V end lost 4 bases, the J end lost 4 bases, and 11 bases lay between the germline ends. This CDR3 has 14 residues. Written as DNA, the CDR3 is TGTGCCAGCAGTGCGGAACAGGGTAATCAGCCCCAGCATTTT. Translated: CASSAEQGNQPQHF.

This sequence joins TRBV10-1 and TRBJ1-3; D is undetermined. CDR1 WNHNN and CDR2 SYGVQD come from the germline V gene (reference sequence). The CDR3 spans 11 residues. Between the trimmed V and J ends, which lost 8 bases and 5 bases, there was a span of 7 bases. CDR3 in amino acids: CASSDRNTIYF. The CDR3 DNA follows: TGCGCCAGCTCAGACAGAAACACCATATATTTT.

The chain carries TRBV19 and TRBJ2-2, with D tentatively TRBD1 (6 bases). Per germline, CDR1 LNHDA and CDR2 SQIVND (reference sequence). The CDR3 is 16 residues long. Trimming took 6 bases from V and 4 from J, leaving 18 bases between them. CDR3 residues: CASSLDRGQPTGELFF. CDR3 bases: TGTGCCAGTAGCTTAGATAGGGGACAACCCACCGGGGAGCTGTTTTTT.

J is TRBJ1-3 and V is TRBV2; maybe TRBD1 (6 bases). The germline V and J ends were trimmed by 9 bases and 1 base, with 19 bases remaining between them. Germline V CDR1 and CDR2: SNHLY, FYNNEI. This CDR3 spans 16 amino acids. This CDR3 reads CASVQGGARSGNTIYF. DNA of the CDR3: TGTGCCAGTGTTCAAGGGGGGGCACGGTCTGGAAACACCATATATTTT.

This clone occurred a few times. V and J are TRBV19 and TRBJ2-6, with 11 bases fitting TRBD1. Germline CDR1 reads LNHDA; CDR2 reads SQIVND (reference sequence). CDR3 length: 18 residues. V gave up 4 bases and J gave up 1 base; unmatched junction bases: 6. The CDR3 spells CASSTWTGGLSGANVLTF. CDR3 sequence (DNA): TGTGCCAGTAGTACTTGGACAGGGGGCTTATCTGGGGCCAACGTCCTGACTTTC.

The V and J genes are TRBV6-6 and TRBJ1-5; the match to TRBD1 covers 7 bases. Trimming removed 5 bases from V and 4 bases from J; junction bases left unmatched: 5. This CDR3 has 14 amino acids. Germline CDR1 and CDR2: MNHNY and SVGAGI (reference sequence). The CDR3 loop reads CASSPGQANQPQHF. CDR3 nucleotide sequence: TGTGCCAGCAGTCCCGGACAGGCGAATCAGCCCCAGCATTTT.

The chain employs TRBV4-2 and TRBJ2-7; 7 nucleotides line up with TRBD2. After removal of 2 bases from V and 1 base from J, the junction contained 8 bases not matched to a gene. Germline V gene data show CDR1 as LGHNA and CDR2 as YNFKEQ. The CDR3 covers 16 residues. The CDR3 nucleotides read TGTGCCAGCAGCCAACCCGGGGAGGGGAGATCCTACGAGCAGTACTTC. Residues: CASSQPGEGRSYEQYF.

The J gene is TRBJ2-1, the V gene TRBV5-4, with D perhaps matching TRBD1 (6 bases). Germline V CDR1 and CDR2: SGHNT, YYREEE (reference sequence). The CDR3 sequence is 13 residues long. V was cut by 4 bases and J by 7 bases, with 12 bases left in between. CDR3 sequence: CASSITQGNEQFF. In DNA, the CDR3 is TGTGCCAGCAGCATCACGCAGGGGAATGAGCAGTTCTTC.

The gene calls are TRBV10-2 and TRBJ2-1, with 7 bases identical to TRBD2. The junction had 6 bases not matched to a gene; V was cut back by 6 bases and J by 1 base. The CDR3 has 15 amino acids. CDR1 is WSHSY, CDR2 SAAADI, per germline. For the CDR3, the DNA is TGCGCCAGCAGAAGCGGGGAAACGTCCTACAATGAGCAGTTCTTC. Its protein product is CASRSGETSYNEQFF.

The gene calls are TRBV6-5 and TRBJ1-1; possibly TRBD1 for D (5 bases). Germline V CDR1 and CDR2: MNHEY, SVGAGI. The CDR3 length is 14 residues. Trimming removed 5 bases from V and 5 bases from J, with 15 bases in between. The CDR3 spells CASSPPHRRTEAFF. The CDR3 region has the DNA TGTGCCAGCAGTCCCCCCCACAGGCGGACTGAAGCTTTCTTT.

The V call is TRBV6-5, the J call TRBJ1-2; a possible D gene is TRBD1 (5 bases). Germline-derived CDR1 and CDR2 are MNHEY and SVGAGI. This CDR3 is 12 amino acids long. V lost 6 bases and J lost 8, with 13 bases in between. The CDR3 spells CASRTELRGYTF. CDR3 bases: TGTGCCAGCAGGACAGAACTCAGGGGCTACACCTTC.

This chain uses TRBV5-4 with TRBJ2-3; 13 nucleotides match TRBD2. Germline-derived CDR1 and CDR2 are SGHNT and YYREEE (reference sequence). CDR3 length: 18 residues. The junction had 12 bases not matched to a gene; V was cut back by 5 bases and J by 3 bases. The CDR3, as DNA: TGTGCCAGCAGTAATGGACTAGCGGGAGTCGGTAGGACAGATACGCAGTATTTT. It yields the protein CASSNGLAGVGRTDTQYF.

V is TRBV6-4 and J is TRBJ1-5, with D possibly matching TRBD1 (5 bases). This CDR3 comprises 14 residues. Germline values: CDR1 MRHNA, CDR2 SNTAGT. V lost 7 bases to trimming and J lost 1 base, with 11 bases between them. The CDR3 DNA sequence: TGTGCCAGCATAGTGCCAGGGAGCAATCAGCCCCAGCATTTT. It translates to CASIVPGSNQPQHF.

This rearrangement joins TRBV6-5 to TRBJ2-1; D may be TRBD2 (5 bases). V lost 4 bases, J lost 5 bases, and 15 bases lay in between. Per germline, CDR1 MNHEY and CDR2 SVGAGI. There are 15 residues in the CDR3. The CDR3 protein is CASSLLGPGHNEQFF. Here the CDR3 DNA reads TGTGCCAGCAGTTTACTAGGCCCTGGGCACAATGAGCAGTTCTTC.